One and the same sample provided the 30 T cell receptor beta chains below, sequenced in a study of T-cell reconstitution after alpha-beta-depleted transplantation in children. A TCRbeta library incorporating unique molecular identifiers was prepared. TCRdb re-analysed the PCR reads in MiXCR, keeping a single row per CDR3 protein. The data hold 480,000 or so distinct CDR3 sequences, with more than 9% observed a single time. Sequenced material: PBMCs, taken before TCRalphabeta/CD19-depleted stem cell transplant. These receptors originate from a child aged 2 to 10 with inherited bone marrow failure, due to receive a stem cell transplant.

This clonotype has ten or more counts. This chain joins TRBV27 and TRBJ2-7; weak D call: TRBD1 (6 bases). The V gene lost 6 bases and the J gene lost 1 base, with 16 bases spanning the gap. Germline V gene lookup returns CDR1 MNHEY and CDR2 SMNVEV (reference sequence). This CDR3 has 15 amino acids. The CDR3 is CASSLTGSGSYEQYF. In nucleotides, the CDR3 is TGTGCCAGCAGCCTCACAGGGTCCGGGTCCTACGAGCAGTACTTC.

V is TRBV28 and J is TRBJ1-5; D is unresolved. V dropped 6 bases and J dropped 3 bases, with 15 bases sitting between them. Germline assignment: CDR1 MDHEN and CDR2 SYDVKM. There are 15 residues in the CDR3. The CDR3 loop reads CASSFIGGFNQPQHF. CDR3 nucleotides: TGTGCCAGCAGCTTTATCGGAGGGTTCAATCAGCCCCAGCATTTT.

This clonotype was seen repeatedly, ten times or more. The CDR3 nucleotides read TGTGCCAGCAGCTTCGGAGGGGGAGGCGGTAGGAGCAATCAGCCCCAGCATTTT. Translating gives CASSFGGGGGRSNQPQHF. The J gene is TRBJ1-5, the V gene TRBV5-4, with a possible D match to TRBD1 (6 bases). This CDR3 has 18 residues. Germline assignment: CDR1 SGHNT and CDR2 YYREEE (reference sequence). Trimming took 2 bases from V and 1 from J, leaving 19 bases between them.

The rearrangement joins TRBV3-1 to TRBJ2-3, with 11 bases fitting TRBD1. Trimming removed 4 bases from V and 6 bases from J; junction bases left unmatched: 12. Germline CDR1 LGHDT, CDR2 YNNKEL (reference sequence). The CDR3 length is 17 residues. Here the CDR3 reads CASSPHPGTGGSDTQYF. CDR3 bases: TGTGCCAGCAGCCCACACCCCGGGACAGGGGGTTCGGATACGCAGTATTTT.

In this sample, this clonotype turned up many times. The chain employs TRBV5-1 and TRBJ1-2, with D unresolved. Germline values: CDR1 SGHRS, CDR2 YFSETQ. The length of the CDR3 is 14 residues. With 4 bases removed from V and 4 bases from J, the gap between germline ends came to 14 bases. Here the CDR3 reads CASSPPEVGYGYTF. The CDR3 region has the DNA TGCGCCAGCAGCCCGCCTGAAGTGGGCTATGGCTACACCTTC.

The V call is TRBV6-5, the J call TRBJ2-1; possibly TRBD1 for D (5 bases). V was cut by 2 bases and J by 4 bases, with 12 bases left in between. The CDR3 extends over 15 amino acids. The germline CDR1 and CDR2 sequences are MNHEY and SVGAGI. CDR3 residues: CASSYGAGPYNEQFF. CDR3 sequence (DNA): TGTGCCAGCAGTTACGGGGCAGGGCCATACAATGAGCAGTTCTTC.

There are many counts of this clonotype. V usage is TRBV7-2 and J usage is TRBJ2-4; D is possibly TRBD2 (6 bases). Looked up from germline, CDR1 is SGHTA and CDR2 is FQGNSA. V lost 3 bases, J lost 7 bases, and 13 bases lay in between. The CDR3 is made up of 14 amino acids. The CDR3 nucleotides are TGTGCCAGCAGCTTTGGGGGAGGAGGGAACATTCAGTACTTC. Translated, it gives CASSFGGGGNIQYF.

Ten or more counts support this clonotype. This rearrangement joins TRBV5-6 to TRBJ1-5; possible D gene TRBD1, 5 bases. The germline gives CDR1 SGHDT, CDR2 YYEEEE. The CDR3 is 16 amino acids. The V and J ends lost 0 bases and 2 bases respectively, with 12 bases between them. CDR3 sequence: CASSLGYGRGNQPQHF. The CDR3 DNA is TGTGCCAGCAGCTTGGGGTACGGCAGGGGCAATCAGCCCCAGCATTTT.

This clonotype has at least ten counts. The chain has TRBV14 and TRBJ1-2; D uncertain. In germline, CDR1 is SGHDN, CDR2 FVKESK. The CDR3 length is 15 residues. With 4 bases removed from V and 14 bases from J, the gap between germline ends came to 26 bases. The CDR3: CASSPRGRGAGAMTF. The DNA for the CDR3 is TGTGCCAGCAGCCCCCGCGGGAGAGGCGCGGGAGCTATGACCTTC.

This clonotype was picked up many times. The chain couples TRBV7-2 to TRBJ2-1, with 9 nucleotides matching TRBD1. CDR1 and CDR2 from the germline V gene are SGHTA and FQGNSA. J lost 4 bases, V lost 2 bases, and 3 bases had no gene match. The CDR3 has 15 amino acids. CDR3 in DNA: TGTGCCAGCAGCTTAACAGGGACAGGGTACAATGAGCAGTTCTTC. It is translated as CASSLTGTGYNEQFF.

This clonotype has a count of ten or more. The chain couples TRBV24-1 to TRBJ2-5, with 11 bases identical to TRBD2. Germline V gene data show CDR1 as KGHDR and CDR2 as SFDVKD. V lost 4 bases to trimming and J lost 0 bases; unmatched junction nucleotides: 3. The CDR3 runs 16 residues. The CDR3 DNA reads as TGTGCCACCAGTGAGGGACTAGCGGCGTACCAAGAGACCCAGTACTTC. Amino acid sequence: CATSEGLAAYQETQYF.

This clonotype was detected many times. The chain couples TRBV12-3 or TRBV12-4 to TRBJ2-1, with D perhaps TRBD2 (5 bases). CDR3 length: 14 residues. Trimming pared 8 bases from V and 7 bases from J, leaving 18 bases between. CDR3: CASRGQSEGNEQFF. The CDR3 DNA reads TGTGCCAGCCGAGGGCAGTCGGAAGGGAATGAGCAGTTCTTC.

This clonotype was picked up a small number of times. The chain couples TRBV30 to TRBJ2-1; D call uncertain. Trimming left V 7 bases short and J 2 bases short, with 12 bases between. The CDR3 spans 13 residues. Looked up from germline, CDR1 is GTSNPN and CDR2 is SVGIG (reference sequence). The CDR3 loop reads CAFQKHTYNEQFF. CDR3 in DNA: TGTGCCTTTCAAAAACACACCTACAATGAGCAGTTCTTC.

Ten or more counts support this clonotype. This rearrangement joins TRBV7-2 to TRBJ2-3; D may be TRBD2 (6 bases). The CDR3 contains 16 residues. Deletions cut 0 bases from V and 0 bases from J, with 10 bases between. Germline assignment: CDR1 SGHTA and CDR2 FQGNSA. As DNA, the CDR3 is TGTGCCAGCAGCTTAGCGCAAGGGACTAGCACAGATACGCAGTATTTT. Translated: CASSLAQGTSTDTQYF.

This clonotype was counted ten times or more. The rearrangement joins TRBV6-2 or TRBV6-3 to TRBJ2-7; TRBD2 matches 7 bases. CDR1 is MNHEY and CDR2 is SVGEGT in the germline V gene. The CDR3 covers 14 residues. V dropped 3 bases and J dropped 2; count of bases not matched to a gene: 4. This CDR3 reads CASSYAGTTYEQYF. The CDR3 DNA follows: TGTGCCAGCAGTTATGCCGGGACTACCTACGAGCAGTACTTC.

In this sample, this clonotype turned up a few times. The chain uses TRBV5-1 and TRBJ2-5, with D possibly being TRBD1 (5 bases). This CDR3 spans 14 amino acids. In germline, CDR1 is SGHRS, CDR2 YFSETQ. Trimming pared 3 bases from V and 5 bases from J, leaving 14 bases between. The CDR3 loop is CASSYQGREETQYF. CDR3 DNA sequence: TGCGCCAGCAGCTACCAGGGTCGTGAGGAGACCCAGTACTTC.

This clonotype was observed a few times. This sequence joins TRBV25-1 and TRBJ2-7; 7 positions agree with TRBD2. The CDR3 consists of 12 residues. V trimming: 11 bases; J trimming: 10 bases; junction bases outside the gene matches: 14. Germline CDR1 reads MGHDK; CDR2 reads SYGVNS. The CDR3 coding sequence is TGTGCCGGTGGGCCGCCCGGACTAGGTCAGTACTTC. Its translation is CAGGPPGLGQYF.

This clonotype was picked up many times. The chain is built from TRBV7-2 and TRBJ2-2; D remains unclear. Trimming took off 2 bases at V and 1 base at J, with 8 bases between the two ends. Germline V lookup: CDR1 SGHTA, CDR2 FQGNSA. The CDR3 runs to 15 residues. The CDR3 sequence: CASSLSWGNTGELFF. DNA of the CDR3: TGTGCCAGCAGCTTATCATGGGGGAACACCGGGGAGCTGTTTTTT.

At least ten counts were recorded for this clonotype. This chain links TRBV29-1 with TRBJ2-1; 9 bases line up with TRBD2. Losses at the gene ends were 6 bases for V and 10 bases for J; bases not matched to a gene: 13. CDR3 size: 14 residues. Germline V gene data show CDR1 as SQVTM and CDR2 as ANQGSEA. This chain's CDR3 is CSVTGTSTKGEQFF. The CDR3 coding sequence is TGCAGCGTGACCGGGACTAGCACAAAAGGAGAGCAGTTCTTC.

CDR3 residues: CASSFRKGRGLLSNQPQHF. CDR3 nucleotide sequence: TGTGCCAGCAGTTTCCGGAAGGGGAGGGGATTGTTGAGTAATCAGCCCCAGCATTTT. The rearrangement uses TRBV28 and TRBJ1-5; tentative D call: TRBD1 (5 bases). CDR3 length: 19 residues. CDR1 is MDHEN and CDR2 is SYDVKM in the germline V gene. V gave up 3 bases and J gave up 4 bases, with 25 bases separating them.

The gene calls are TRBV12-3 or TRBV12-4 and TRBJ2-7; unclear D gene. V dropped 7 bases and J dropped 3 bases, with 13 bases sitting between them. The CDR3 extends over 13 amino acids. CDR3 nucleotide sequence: TGTGCCAGCACTATAGACACGGACTACGAGCAGTACTTC. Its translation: CASTIDTDYEQYF.

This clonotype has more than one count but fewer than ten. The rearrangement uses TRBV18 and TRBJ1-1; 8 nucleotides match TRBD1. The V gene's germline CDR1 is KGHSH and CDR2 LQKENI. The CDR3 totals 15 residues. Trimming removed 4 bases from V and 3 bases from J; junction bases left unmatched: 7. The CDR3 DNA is TGTGCCAGCTCACTCATACAGGGGGGAGACACTGAAGCTTTCTTT. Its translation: CASSLIQGGDTEAFF.

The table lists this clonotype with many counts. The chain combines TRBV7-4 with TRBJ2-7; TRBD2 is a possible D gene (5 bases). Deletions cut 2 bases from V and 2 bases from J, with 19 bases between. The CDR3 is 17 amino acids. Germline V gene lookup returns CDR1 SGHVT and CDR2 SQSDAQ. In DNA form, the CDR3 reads TGTGCCAGCAGCTTATTTTTCGGCGGCCCGGGGACCTACGAGCAGTACTTC. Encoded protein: CASSLFFGGPGTYEQYF.

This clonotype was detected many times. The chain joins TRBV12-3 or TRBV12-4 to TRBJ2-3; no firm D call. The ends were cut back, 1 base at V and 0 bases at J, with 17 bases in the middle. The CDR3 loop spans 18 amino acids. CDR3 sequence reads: CASSLVVVRISSTDTQYF. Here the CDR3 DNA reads TGTGCCAGCAGTTTAGTAGTTGTGCGGATATCGAGCACAGATACGCAGTATTTT.

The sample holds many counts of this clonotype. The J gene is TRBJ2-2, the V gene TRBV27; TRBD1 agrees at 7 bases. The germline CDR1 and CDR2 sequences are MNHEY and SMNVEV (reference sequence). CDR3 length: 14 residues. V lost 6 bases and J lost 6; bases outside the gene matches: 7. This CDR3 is CASSPGQAAGELFF. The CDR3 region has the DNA TGTGCCAGCAGCCCTGGACAGGCTGCCGGGGAGCTGTTTTTT.

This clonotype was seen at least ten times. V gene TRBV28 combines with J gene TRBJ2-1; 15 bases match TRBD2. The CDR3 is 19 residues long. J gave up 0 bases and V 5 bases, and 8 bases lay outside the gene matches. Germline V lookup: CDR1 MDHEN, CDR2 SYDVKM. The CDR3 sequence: CASSTIPGLAGGSYNEQFF. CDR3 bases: TGTGCCAGCAGTACCATCCCGGGACTAGCGGGAGGCTCCTACAATGAGCAGTTCTTC.

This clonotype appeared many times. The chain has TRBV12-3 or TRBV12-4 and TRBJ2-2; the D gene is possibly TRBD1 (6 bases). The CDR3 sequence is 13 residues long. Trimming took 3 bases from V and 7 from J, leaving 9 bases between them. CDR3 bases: TGTGCCAGCAGTTTTATAGGGGGCGGGGAGCTGTTTTTT. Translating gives CASSFIGGGELFF.

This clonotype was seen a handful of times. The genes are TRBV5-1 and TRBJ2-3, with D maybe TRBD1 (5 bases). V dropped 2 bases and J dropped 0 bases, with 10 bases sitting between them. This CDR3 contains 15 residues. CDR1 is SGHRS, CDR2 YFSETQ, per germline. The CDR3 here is CASSLQVTSTDTQYF. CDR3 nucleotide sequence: TGCGCCAGCAGCTTACAGGTGACTAGCACAGATACGCAGTATTTT.

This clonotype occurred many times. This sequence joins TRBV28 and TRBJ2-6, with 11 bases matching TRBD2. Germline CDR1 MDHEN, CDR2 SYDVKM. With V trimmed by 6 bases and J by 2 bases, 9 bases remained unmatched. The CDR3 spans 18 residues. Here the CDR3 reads CASRSGTSGIPGANVLTF. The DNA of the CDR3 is TGTGCCAGCAGGAGCGGGACTAGCGGCATTCCTGGGGCCAACGTCCTGACTTTC.

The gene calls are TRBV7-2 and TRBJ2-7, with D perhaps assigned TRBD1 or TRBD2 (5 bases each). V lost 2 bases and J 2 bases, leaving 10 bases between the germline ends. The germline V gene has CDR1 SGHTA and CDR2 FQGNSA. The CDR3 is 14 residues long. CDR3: CASSLSPGPYEQYF. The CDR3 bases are TGTGCCAGCAGCTTATCCCCGGGACCCTACGAGCAGTACTTC.